This T cell receptor (beta chain) was captured in a study of OX40 agonist ivuxolimab in advanced cancers. Study-level background: Males comprised 70% to 85% of the group, whose mean age was approximately 60 years (range roughly 20 to 85). Anti-PD-1, anti-PD-L1 or anti-CTLA-4 therapy given earlier was allowed, and around 40% had some.

Assay used: immunoSEQ multiplex PCR; TCRdb lists only in-frame clones, some missing. Of under 85,000 clones in the sample, roughly 85% were seen once. Study-wide findings and caveats: Some nonresponders additionally presented with little normalized T-cell clonal expansion. The study observed clonal expansion of CD4+ and CD8+ blood T cells by week 6 at 0.1 to 3.0 mg/kg.

Only a few counts were recorded for this clone. Its antigen is not known. The CDR3 extends over 14 amino acids. In germline, CDR1 is SGHRS, CDR2 YFSETQ. V was trimmed by 3 bases and J by 8 bases, leaving 15 bases between them. This receptor was obtained from an adult with an advanced solid tumor such as melanoma, head and neck, liver or kidney cancer. Sequencing was performed on CD4+ or CD8+ T cells sorted from blood, taken in a trial of the OX40 agonist ivuxolimab. V is TRBV5-1 and J is TRBJ2-1; D may be TRBD2 (7 bases). The DNA for the CDR3 is TGCGCCAGCAGCTGGGCAGGGGCGGGAGATGAGCAGTTCTTC. Protein sequence: CASSWAGAGDEQFF.